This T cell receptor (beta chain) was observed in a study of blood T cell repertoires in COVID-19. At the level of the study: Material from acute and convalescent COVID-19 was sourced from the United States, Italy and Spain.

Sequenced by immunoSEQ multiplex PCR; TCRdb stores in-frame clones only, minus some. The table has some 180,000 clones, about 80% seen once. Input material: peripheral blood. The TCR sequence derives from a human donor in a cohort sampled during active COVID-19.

For the CDR3, the DNA is TGTGCCAGCAGTCTACAGGGCTACTATGGCTACACCTTC. This gives the protein CASSLQGYYGYTF. The chain has TRBV12-3 or TRBV12-4 and TRBJ1-2; weak D call: TRBD1 (6 bases). The germline V and J ends were trimmed by 5 bases and 3 bases, with 10 bases remaining between them. The CDR3 is 13 residues long.